This is a list of T cell receptor beta chains from one sample in a study of response to subunit inactivated influenza vaccine. TCRdb called the RT-PCR reads again in MiXCR, with one record for every CDR3 protein. The table includes 530,000 or so distinct CDR3 sequences, roughly 15% detected once. The source was PBMCs from blood, collected 11 to 12 days after vaccination. Receptors were obtained from a man in his fifties or sixties who received an inactivated influenza vaccine. Each CDR3 is given with its conserved first and last residue. A D gene is named only where the DNA matches it firmly. Clone size is not always given. Where it is, it says once, few, many or a class for expanded clones.

>TRBV10-3|NA|TRBD2|14|TRBJ2-4
CARKLAGGRDIQYF
>TRBV29-1|many|TRBD2|16|TRBJ2-1
CSVEGEAGGPYNEQFF
>TRBV28|NA|TRBD1|18|TRBJ2-7
CASSLSGGGQGGVYEQYF
>TRBV20-1|NA|NA|15|TRBJ2-3
CSARPWGPSTDTQYF
>TRBV7-2|NA|NA|13|TRBJ2-3
CASSLAGKGTQYF
>TRBV7-3|NA|TRBD2|15|TRBJ2-1
CASSLRGLAYNEQFF
>TRBV7-8|few|NA|14|TRBJ1-2
CASSNREANYGYTF
>TRBV6-6|many|NA|12|TRBJ2-3
CASSYSGDTQYF
>TRBV20-1|NA|NA|13|TRBJ1-2
CSAMGAQGYGYTF
>TRBV7-2|NA|NA|16|TRBJ1-3
CASSLAPGAYGNTIYF
>TRBV19|few|TRBD2|15|TRBJ2-7
CASAVGAGGSYEQYF
>TRBV30|NA|NA|14|TRBJ2-2
CAWSGQLNTGELFF
>TRBV20-1|NA|NA|14|TRBJ1-5
CSALRGGQNQPQHF
>TRBV7-2|NA|NA|12|TRBJ2-7
CASSLDGLEQYF
>TRBV3-1|NA|TRBD2|15|TRBJ2-7
CASSSKPGLIYEQYF
>TRBV7-9|NA|NA|13|TRBJ2-3
CASSFHPTDTQYF
>TRBV29-1|once|TRBD1|15|TRBJ2-7
CSVELRGQGASEQYF